This TCR beta chain was sequenced for a study of radiotherapy plus CTLA-4 blockade in lung cancer. Study information: Of the patients, about 18% showed objective responses and 31% attained disease control.

Findings and limits, study-wide: Strongest reported response predictors: early blood clone changes and post-radiation interferon-beta. The study found tumor-derived TCR clones expanded in blood after radiotherapy plus ipilimumab.

TCRdb's table, derived via immunoSEQ multiplex PCR, lists solely in-frame clones and lacks some. The sample has 80,000 or so clones, around 76% seen once. Worth noting for this clone: Its cognate antigen is unknown.

Focal radiation plus CTLA-4 blockade with ipilimumab was given to patients with chemo-refractory metastatic non-small-cell lung cancer. The CDR3 covers 13 residues. Trimming left V 5 bases short and J 4 bases short, with 11 bases between. CDR1 is MNHEY and CDR2 is SVGAGI in the germline V gene. The receptor was isolated from a human donor with non-small cell lung cancer who had a partial response to radiotherapy plus ipilimumab. Some clones in this sample may be carry-over from other donors' samples. Sequences were derived from peripheral blood, sampled from a patient treated with radiotherapy plus ipilimumab. The chain has TRBV6-5 and TRBJ1-1, with D unresolved. CDR3 coding DNA: TGTGCCAGCAGTACCGCCCGCGGCACTGAAGCTTTCTTT. It is translated as CASSTARGTEAFF.